The T cell receptor (beta chain) under discussion was sequenced for a study of beta chain features in type 1 diabetes. Study-wide background: The patient and healthy donor groups were comparable for age, gender and cell yields.

The authors reverse transcribed all of the isolated RNA, so sequencing captured expressed TCRB transcripts. The repertoire was sequenced with immunoSEQ multiplex PCR; TCRdb's copy has only in-frame clones and lacks some. Of 970,000 or so clones listed, roughly a sixth are singletons. V was pared by 4 bases and J by 14 bases, with 10 bases of the junction left unmatched. The CDR3 runs 13 residues. The germline CDR1 and CDR2 sequences are SGHTA and FQGNSA. Study-wide results and caveats: Amplification by PCR could prefer shorter templates, with the same effect in patients and controls. TCRB CDR3s were moderately but significantly shorter in Type 1 diabetes patients in all four CD4+ subsets.

This clone was detected a few times. The antigen is not known. This receptor was obtained from a woman under 30 in good health. Sequencing was performed on naive CD4+ T cells from blood. The rearrangement links TRBV7-2 to TRBJ2-3; 9 bases are shared with TRBD2. CDR3 coding DNA: TGTGCCAGCAGCTCCAGACTAGCGGTGTTTCTGTATTTT. Its protein product is CASSSRLAVFLYF.